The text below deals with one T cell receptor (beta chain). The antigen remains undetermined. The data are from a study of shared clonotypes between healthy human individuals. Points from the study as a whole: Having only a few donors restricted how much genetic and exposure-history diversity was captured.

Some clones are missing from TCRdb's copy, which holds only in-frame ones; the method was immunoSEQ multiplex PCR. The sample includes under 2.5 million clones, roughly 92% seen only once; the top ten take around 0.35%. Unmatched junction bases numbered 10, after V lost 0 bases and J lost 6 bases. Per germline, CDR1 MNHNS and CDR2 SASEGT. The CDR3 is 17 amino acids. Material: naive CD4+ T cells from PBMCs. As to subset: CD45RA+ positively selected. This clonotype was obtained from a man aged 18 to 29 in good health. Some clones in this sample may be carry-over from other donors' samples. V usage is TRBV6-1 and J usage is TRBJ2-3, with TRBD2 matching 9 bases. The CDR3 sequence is CASSEAISGSGADTQYF. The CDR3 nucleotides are TGTGCCAGCAGTGAAGCGATTAGCGGGAGTGGGGCGGATACGCAGTATTTT.